The 23 T cell receptor beta chains below were found in one sample sequenced in a study of Ad26.COV2.S vaccination and SARS-CoV-2 variants. Only in-frame clones appear in the TCRdb table, and some are missing; sequencing was by immunoSEQ multiplex PCR. The sample lists around 400,000 clones, roughly four fifths seen once, with about 7.4% in the top ten. Treatment defined: over 15 received Ad26.COV2.S at low or high dose, single or two shots; several received placebo; per-sample allocation not given. Sampling occurred on day 63 after the first vaccine or placebo injection. The source was peripheral blood, collected in a trial of Ad26.COV2.S vaccine versus placebo. These receptors were taken from a person between 18 and 59 years old who received the Ad26.COV2.S COVID-19 vaccine or a placebo.

This CDR3 is CSASGGLRAHTEAFF. Written as DNA, the CDR3 is TGCAGTGCTAGTGGGGGGTTAAGGGCGCACACTGAAGCTTTCTTT. V is TRBV20-1 and J is TRBJ1-1; TRBD1 might be the D (5 bases). The CDR3 totals 15 residues. Germline assignment: CDR1 DFQATT and CDR2 SNEGSKA (reference sequence). The germline V and J ends were trimmed by 3 bases and 3 bases, with 17 bases remaining between them.

This chain links TRBV11-2 with TRBJ2-5; D uncertain. The CDR3 has 14 residues. Per germline, CDR1 SGHAT and CDR2 FQNNGV. The V end was cut by 4 bases, the J end by 1 base, with 10 bases between. The chain's CDR3 is CASSYTRGQETQYF. The CDR3 DNA follows: TGTGCCAGCAGCTACACACGAGGCCAAGAGACCCAGTACTTC. The variable domain in full, with the rest retrieved from reference TRBV11-2 and TRBJ2-5, is EAGVAQSPRYKIIEKRQSVAFWCNPISGHATLYWYQQILGQGPKLLIQFQNNGVVDDSQLPKDRFSAERLKGVDSTLKIQPAKLEDSAVYLCASSYTRGQETQYFGPGTRLLVL.

The chain combines TRBV10-2 with TRBJ1-2; 9 bases fit TRBD1. Germline V CDR1 and CDR2: WSHSY, SAAADI. J was trimmed by 8 bases and V by 6 bases; bases with no gene match: 4. The CDR3 loop spans 12 amino acids. CDR3 sequence reads: CASSPTGGGYTF. Here the CDR3 DNA reads TGCGCCAGCAGCCCGACAGGGGGAGGCTACACCTTC.

This rearrangement joins TRBV5-1 to TRBJ2-7; 8 bases line up with TRBD1. CDR1 and CDR2 (germline): SGHRS, YFSETQ. Trimming cost V 0 bases and J 3 bases; bases outside gene matches: 5. CDR3 length equals 15 residues. The CDR3 sequence: CASSLEDRADYEQYF. The CDR3, as DNA: TGCGCCAGCAGCTTGGAGGACAGGGCAGACTACGAGCAGTACTTC.

This sequence joins TRBV9 and TRBJ2-3; D remains unclear. The CDR3 covers 15 residues. Trimming shortened V by 0 bases and J by 1 base, and 9 bases separated the two germline ends. Germline V lookup: CDR1 SGDLS, CDR2 YYNGEE. CDR3 bases: TGTGCCAGCAGCGTAGACGGTCGGCGCACAGATACGCAGTATTTT. Translating it yields CASSVDGRRTDTQYF.

The rearrangement uses TRBV7-7 and TRBJ2-2, with D maybe TRBD1 (5 bases). V lost 7 bases and J lost 0, with 9 bases in between. Looked up from germline, CDR1 is SSHAT and CDR2 is FNYEAQ (reference sequence). The CDR3 loop spans 14 amino acids. The CDR3 is CASTSGTNTGELFF. The CDR3 DNA sequence: TGTGCCAGCACCTCAGGGACGAACACCGGGGAGCTGTTTTTT.

This chain joins TRBV28 and TRBJ2-3, with 11 nucleotides matching TRBD2. The CDR3 contains 17 residues. CDR1 is MDHEN, CDR2 SYDVKM, per germline. Trimming cost V 1 base and J 2 bases; bases outside gene matches: 5. CDR3 amino acids: CASSLLGTSGTTDTQYF. CDR3 nucleotides: TGTGCCAGCAGTTTATTAGGGACTAGCGGCACCACAGATACGCAGTATTTT.

The genes are TRBV6-5 and TRBJ1-2, with a possible D match to TRBD1 (6 bases). The CDR3 runs to 14 residues. Germline V gene data show CDR1 as MNHEY and CDR2 as SVGAGI. Trimming took off 5 bases at V and 3 bases at J, with 13 bases between the two ends. Written as DNA, the CDR3 is TGTGCCAGCAGTCCACAGGGCGGTGACTATGGCTACACCTTC. Protein: CASSPQGGDYGYTF.

The chain carries TRBV19 and TRBJ2-3, with 10 bases matching TRBD2. The CDR3 totals 15 residues. The trim removed 6 bases at V and 2 bases at J, leaving 5 bases unmatched. The germline V gene has CDR1 LNHDA and CDR2 SQIVND (reference sequence). The DNA for the CDR3 is TGTGCCAGTAGCCTACTAGCGGGAATCACAGATACGCAGTATTTT. Its protein product is CASSLLAGITDTQYF.

V usage is TRBV5-4 and J usage is TRBJ2-1; no clear D. The germline CDR1 and CDR2 sequences are SGHNT and YYREEE (reference sequence). The V end was cut by 2 bases, the J end by 0 bases, with 9 bases between. CDR3 size: 15 residues. The CDR3 coding sequence is TGTGCCAGCAGCTTAACAACGAGCTCCTACAATGAGCAGTTCTTC. The encoded protein is CASSLTTSSYNEQFF.

The table lists this clone with many counts. The V call is TRBV6-4, the J call TRBJ2-3; unclear D gene. Germline CDR1 and CDR2: MRHNA and SNTAGT. With 3 bases removed from V and 3 bases from J, the gap between germline ends came to 7 bases. The CDR3 has 13 residues. CDR3 loop: CASSEAETDTQYF. CDR3 nucleotide sequence: TGTGCCAGCAGTGAGGCTGAAACAGATACGCAGTATTTT.

The gene calls are TRBV4-3 and TRBJ1-2; 10 bases are shared with TRBD1. Looked up from germline, CDR1 is LGHNA and CDR2 is YSLEER. V was pared by 4 bases and J by 4 bases, with 6 bases of the junction left unmatched. This CDR3 is built from 15 residues. Here the CDR3 reads CASSPTGTGAYGYTF. The CDR3 DNA sequence: TGCGCCAGCAGCCCGACCGGGACAGGGGCCTATGGCTACACCTTC.

The chain couples TRBV30 to TRBJ2-2, with 8 positions matching TRBD1. The trim removed 2 bases at V and 0 bases at J, leaving 5 bases unmatched. This CDR3 contains 16 residues. CDR1 is GTSNPN and CDR2 is SVGIG in the germline V gene (reference sequence). This CDR3 is CAWSLGTGPNTGELFF. CDR3 DNA sequence: TGTGCCTGGAGTCTCGGGACAGGTCCGAACACCGGGGAGCTGTTTTTT.

The chain recombines TRBV23-1 with TRBJ1-2; D is perhaps TRBD1 (6 bases). TRBV23-1 qualifies as an ORF whose function is uncertain. The germline V and J ends were trimmed by 6 bases and 4 bases, with 15 bases remaining between them. The CDR3 loop spans 14 amino acids. This CDR3 reads CASRANRGVYGYTF. CDR3 DNA sequence: TGCGCCAGCAGAGCTAATAGGGGGGTCTATGGCTACACCTTC.

The chain couples TRBV11-2 to TRBJ2-1, with D perhaps matching TRBD1 (6 bases). The CDR3 length is 17 residues. V lost 4 bases to trimming and J lost 0 bases, with 16 bases between them. The V gene's germline CDR1 is SGHAT and CDR2 FQNNGV. The CDR3 reads CASSSGLGASSYNEQFF. As DNA, the CDR3 is TGTGCCAGCAGCTCCGGACTGGGGGCTAGCTCCTACAATGAGCAGTTCTTC.

The sample holds one count of this clone. In the same sample, other DNA sequences code for this CDR3. The CDR3 DNA reads TGTGCCAGCAGCTTTGGCGGGACATACAATGAGCAGTTCTTC. Translated, it gives CASSFGGTYNEQFF. The chain is built from TRBV7-9 and TRBJ2-1; D assignment may be TRBD1 or TRBD2 (6 bases each). Germline lookup yields CDR1 SEHNR and CDR2 FQNEAQ (reference sequence). The CDR3 length is 14 residues. V was cut by 3 bases and J by 4 bases, with 10 bases left in between.

The J gene is TRBJ2-1, the V gene TRBV20-1; 7 bases map to TRBD1. Germline CDR1 reads DFQATT; CDR2 reads SNEGSKA (reference sequence). Trimming took 3 bases from V and 0 from J; bases not matched to a gene: 8. The CDR3 covers 16 residues. The CDR3 loop reads CSASEPRGRSYNEQFF. In nucleotides, the CDR3 is TGCAGTGCTAGTGAGCCGAGGGGGCGCTCCTACAATGAGCAGTTCTTC.

The chain couples TRBV30 to TRBJ2-3; the match to TRBD2 covers 12 bases. CDR1 GTSNPN and CDR2 SVGIG come from the germline V gene (reference sequence). This CDR3 is built from 15 residues. V was pared by 4 bases and J by 3 bases, with 5 bases of the junction left unmatched. CDR3 sequence: CAWTSGGAKTDTQYF. DNA for the CDR3: TGTGCCTGGACTAGCGGGGGGGCCAAAACAGATACGCAGTATTTT. The variable domain in full, completed from reference TRBV30 and TRBJ2-3, reads SQTIHQWPATLVQPVGSPLSLECTVEGTSNPNLYWYRQAAGRGLQLLFYSVGIGQISSEVPQNLSASRPQDRQFILSSKKLLLSDSGFYLCAWTSGGAKTDTQYFGPGTRLTVL.

This clone was recorded a few times. The V call is TRBV7-7, the J call TRBJ2-1, with a possible D match to TRBD2 (6 bases). V was shortened by 4 bases and J by 7 bases, with 14 bases between the two germline ends. The germline V gene encodes CDR1 SSHAT and CDR2 FNYEAQ (reference sequence). This CDR3 comprises 14 residues. The CDR3 nucleotides read TGTGCCAGCAGCTGGGGGGAAGTCGGGAATGAGCAGTTCTTC. This sequence encodes CASSWGEVGNEQFF.

The rearrangement links TRBV20-1 to TRBJ1-5; 11 bases are a match to TRBD1. Germline loops: CDR1 DFQATT, CDR2 SNEGSKA (reference sequence). This CDR3 contains 10 residues. The CDR3: CGTGGQPQHF. Written as DNA, the CDR3 is TGCGGGACAGGGGGACAGCCCCAGCATTTT.

J is TRBJ1-3 and V is TRBV27, with D unclear. V shed 5 bases and J shed 3 bases, with 8 bases lying between them. The CDR3 loop spans 13 amino acids. In germline, CDR1 is MNHEY, CDR2 SMNVEV (reference sequence). The CDR3 DNA sequence: TGTGCCAGCAGTCTGTCCAGTGGAAACACCATATATTTT. This encodes CASSLSSGNTIYF.

The chain combines TRBV3-1 (or the pseudogene TRBV3-2) with TRBJ2-1; tentative D call: TRBD2 (5 bases). The CDR3 has 13 residues. In germline, CDR1 is LGHDT, CDR2 YNNKEL (reference sequence). The V gene lost 4 bases and the J gene lost 5 bases, with 9 bases spanning the gap. CDR3 coding DNA: TGTGCCAGCAGCCTCGGACTCGACAATGAGCAGTTCTTC. Encoded protein: CASSLGLDNEQFF.

V gene TRBV7-3 combines with J gene TRBJ2-1; D uncertain. V gave up 4 bases and J gave up 6 bases, with 13 bases separating them. The germline CDR1 and CDR2 sequences are SGHTA and FQGTGA. The length of the CDR3 is 14 residues. The CDR3 DNA reads TGTGCCAGCAGCTCCCCACCAAGGACCAATGAGCAGTTCTTC. Its protein is CASSSPPRTNEQFF.